These T cell receptor beta chains were read from a single sample in a study of cytomegalovirus exposure and HLA in healthy donors. Measured with immunoSEQ multiplex PCR; TCRdb has only the in-frame clones, and not every one. The sample shows about 190,000 clones, 75% to 90% of them seen only once. The sequencing sample was made of PBMCs. The receptors here all came from a boy between 2 and 10 years old in good health and CMV-seronegative. The CDR3 runs from the conserved cysteine through the conserved F or W. A D gene is named only where the DNA matches it firmly. Where a row states a size, it is once, few, many or the class of an expanded clone; other rows omit it.

TRBJ1-1,.,.,TRBV27,TGTGCCAGCAGTTCTCATGGGACATCGATTAACACTGAAGCTTTCTTT,CASSSHGTSINTEAFF
TRBJ2-7,TRBD1,.,TRBV27,TGTGCCAGCAGTTCCTGGACAGGGGGAACCTACGAGCAGTACTTC,CASSSWTGGTYEQYF
TRBJ1-2,.,few,TRBV30,TGTGCCTGGAGTGTACCCGGAGACTATGGCTACACCTTC,CAWSVPGDYGYTF
TRBJ2-1,TRBD2,.,TRBV10-3,TGTGCCATCAGCGGAGAGCTAGCGGCTTACAATGAGCAGTTCTTC,CAISGELAAYNEQFF
TRBJ1-2,.,few,TRBV6-1,TGTGCCAGCACCCGAACAGGGAATATCTATGGCTACACCTTC,CASTRTGNIYGYTF
TRBJ1-1,.,.,TRBV19,TGTGCCAGTAGCCTACAGGGAACGAACACTGAAGCTTTCTTT,CASSLQGTNTEAFF
TRBJ2-2,TRBD1,once,TRBV7-9,TGTGCCAGCAGCTTTCTAGACAGGGACGCCGGGGAGCTGTTTTTT,CASSFLDRDAGELFF
TRBJ1-2,.,once,TRBV10-2,TGCGCCAGCAGTGAAGACAGTAGTGGCTACACCTTC,CASSEDSSGYTF
TRBJ2-1,.,.,TRBV5-4,TGTGCCAGCAGCTTAGGTCAGGGCCTCCACAATGAGCAGTTCTTC,CASSLGQGLHNEQFF
TRBJ1-1,.,.,TRBV4-1,TGCGCCAGCAGTCGACAGTCCCTAATTGAAGGCACTGAAGCTTTCTTT,CASSRQSLIEGTEAFF
TRBJ1-4,.,.,TRBV30,TGTGCCTGGGGATCAGGGGCGCGTGCTGAAAAACTGTTTTTT,CAWGSGARAEKLFF
TRBJ2-4,TRBD1,.,TRBV9,TGTGCCAAGAAAGAAGGGGGCCTTCGGGCCAAAAACATTCAGTACTTC,CAKKEGGLRAKNIQYF
TRBJ2-1,.,.,TRBV7-9,TGTGCCAGCAGCCTTTACAGGGATGAGCAGTTCTTC,CASSLYRDEQFF
TRBJ2-2,.,.,TRBV7-6,TGTGCCAGCAGCTTTGTAGTGAACACCGGGGAGCTGTTTTTT,CASSFVVNTGELFF
TRBJ1-2,.,.,TRBV6-4,TGTGCCACCAGACTTGTAGCCTTACAGGACTATGGCTACACCTTC,CATRLVALQDYGYTF
TRBJ2-7,.,.,TRBV30,TGTGCCTGGAGCAGAGAGGGAGAGCAGTACTTC,CAWSREGEQYF
TRBJ1-1,.,few,TRBV7-9,TGTGCCAGCAGCCCCCGCAGCGCTGAAGCTTTCTTT,CASSPRSAEAFF
TRBJ2-2,TRBD2,once,TRBV19,TGTGCCAGTAGTGTGACTAGCGGGAGTGCCGGGGAGCTGTTTTTT,CASSVTSGSAGELFF
TRBJ1-5,.,once,TRBV10-3,TGTGCCATCAGTGGGGGGGGAGATCAGCCCCAGCATTTT,CAISGGGDQPQHF
TRBJ1-4,.,few,TRBV7-2,TGTGCCAGCAGCTTAGGAGGGTTTGAAAAACTGTTTTTT,CASSLGGFEKLFF
TRBJ2-7,.,.,TRBV19,TGTGCCAGTAGTGCAAAGGGGATCGGGTCCTACGAGCAGTACTTC,CASSAKGIGSYEQYF
TRBJ2-7,.,.,TRBV5-1,TGCGCCAGCAGCTTGTCAGGAGGGAACGAGCAGTACTTC,CASSLSGGNEQYF
TRBJ2-1,.,.,TRBV21-1,TGTGCCAGCAGCAAAAAAAGGGAGACTAGCGGGCGCTACAATGAGCAGTTCTTC,CASSKKRETSGRYNEQFF
TRBJ1-6,TRBD1,.,TRBV6-5,TGTGCCAGCAGTCAAGACAGGGGGCATAATTCACCCCTCCACTTT,CASSQDRGHNSPLHF
TRBJ2-3,.,.,TRBV5-1,TGCGCCAGCAGCATTGGGGGAGGTAGAGATACGCAGTATTTT,CASSIGGGRDTQYF
TRBJ2-3,.,few,TRBV14,TGTGCCAGCAGCCTAGGACTGATGAGCACAGATACGCAGTATTTT,CASSLGLMSTDTQYF
TRBJ1-1,.,.,TRBV6-1,TGTGCCAGCAGTGCTCAGGGTGAGTGGCGGAACACTGAAGCTTTCTTT,CASSAQGEWRNTEAFF
TRBJ2-3,.,once,TRBV5-5,TGTGCCAGCAGCCCGACTACAGATACGCAGTATTTT,CASSPTTDTQYF
TRBJ1-6,.,.,TRBV27,TGTGCCAGCAGTTTGGCTTCGGAGGTGGGTTCACCCCTCCACTTT,CASSLASEVGSPLHF
TRBJ2-5,.,.,TRBV6-1,TGTGCCAGCAGTGAAGCTAGCTTGGAGACCCAGTACTTC,CASSEASLETQYF
TRBJ1-3,.,few,TRBV7-2,TGTGCCAGCAGTGGGGAGGGCCTCACTGGAAACACCATATATTTT,CASSGEGLTGNTIYF
TRBJ1-1,.,.,TRBV10-3,TGTGCCATCAGTGAGTCTCAGGACATGAACACTGAAGCTTTCTTT,CAISESQDMNTEAFF
TRBJ2-1,TRBD2,.,TRBV7-8,TGTGCCAGCAGCTTATACGCTAGCGGGAGACAGAATACCTACAATGAGCAGTTCTTC,CASSLYASGRQNTYNEQFF
TRBJ1-1,.,.,TRBV4-3,TGCGCCAGCAGCCAACCAAACAAGAACACTGAAGCTTTCTTT,CASSQPNKNTEAFF
TRBJ2-1,TRBD2,.,TRBV5-1,TGCGCCAGCAGCTGGGGTGCTAGCGGGAACTACAATGAGCAGTTCTTC,CASSWGASGNYNEQFF